A single sample gave rise to the 32 T cell receptor beta chains below, sequenced in a study of T cell clonotyping in hematopoietic cell transplantation. Time point in this sample: recipient sample about 28 days before transplant, after cytoreduction. Sequencing used immunoSEQ multiplex PCR; TCRdb keeps in-frame clones, though not all of them. The sample has over 25,000 clones; 65% to 90% are singletons. This specimen was peripheral blood mononuclear cells, taken before stem cell transplant. The receptors were sampled from a woman aged 60-75 years with acute myeloid leukemia. Some clones in this sample may be carry-over from other donors' samples.

V and J are TRBV4-1 and TRBJ2-3; tentative D call: TRBD2 (5 bases). The V end lost 0 bases, the J end lost 4 bases, and 8 bases lay between the germline ends. Germline V gives CDR1 MGHRA, CDR2 YSYEKL. The CDR3 runs 14 residues. CDR3 residues: CASSQEAAPDTQYF. The CDR3 nucleotides are TGCGCCAGCAGCCAAGAAGCGGCCCCAGATACGCAGTATTTT.

This chain uses TRBV10-3 with TRBJ2-3; D is perhaps TRBD1 or TRBD2 (5 bases each). With 7 bases removed from V and 4 bases from J, the gap between germline ends came to 15 bases. The CDR3 is 14 residues long. Germline CDR1 and CDR2: ENHRY and SYGVKD. The CDR3 sequence is CAITTGRDADTQYF. CDR3 in DNA: TGTGCCATCACGACTGGAAGGGACGCAGATACGCAGTATTTT.

The chain employs TRBV19 and TRBJ2-2, with D unclear. Germline CDR1 reads LNHDA; CDR2 reads SQIVND (reference sequence). V was clipped by 3 bases and J by 0 bases, with 8 bases between them. The CDR3 contains 15 residues. Here the CDR3 DNA reads TGTGCCAGTAGTATTCGCGGACCGAACACCGGGGAGCTGTTTTTT. Amino acid sequence: CASSIRGPNTGELFF.

The chain combines TRBV2 with TRBJ2-1, with TRBD2 matching over 13 bases. V shed 2 bases, J shed 9 bases, and the junction held 4 bases outside the gene matches. Germline V gene lookup returns CDR1 SNHLY and CDR2 FYNNEI. The CDR3 extends over 15 amino acids. DNA of the CDR3: TGTGCCAGCAGTGAACGACTAGCGGGAGGCACTGAGCAGTTCTTC. Residues: CASSERLAGGTEQFF.

This chain joins TRBV19 and TRBJ1-3; D is ambiguous. CDR3 length: 13 residues. Germline V CDR1 and CDR2: LNHDA, SQIVND (reference sequence). The V end lost 10 bases, the J end lost 0 bases, and 10 bases lay between the germline ends. The CDR3 nucleotides are TGTGCCACGACTGTCAGCTCTGGAAACACCATATATTTT. It encodes CATTVSSGNTIYF.

The rearrangement links TRBV20-1 to TRBJ2-1; no firm D call. V lost 3 bases and J 10 bases, leaving 7 bases between the germline ends. CDR3 length: 10 amino acids. Germline loops: CDR1 DFQATT, CDR2 SNEGSKA (reference sequence). CDR3 in amino acids: CSASLGEQFF. The CDR3 region has the DNA TGCAGTGCTAGTCTTGGGGAGCAGTTCTTC.

The chain recombines TRBV4-1 with TRBJ2-5; D unclear. V shed 4 bases and J shed 2 bases, with 8 bases lying between them. Germline CDR1 and CDR2: MGHRA and YSYEKL. The CDR3 sequence is 13 residues long. CDR3 bases: TGCGCCAGCAGCCCGGACCTACAAGAGACCCAGTACTTC. The encoded protein is CASSPDLQETQYF.

The chain employs TRBV14 and TRBJ2-2; TRBD2 matches at 11 bases. J gave up 7 bases and V 6 bases, and 10 bases lay outside the gene matches. The CDR3 has 16 residues. Per the germline V gene, CDR1 is SGHDN and CDR2 is FVKESK. For the CDR3, the DNA is TGTGCCAGCAGTCGACTAGCGGGAATTCTTAACGGGGAGCTGTTTTTT. It is translated as CASSRLAGILNGELFF.

This clone appeared once. The CDR3 DNA sequence: TGTGCCAGCAGTTACGGGACAGGCCACCGAGATACGCAGTATTTT. The encoded protein is CASSYGTGHRDTQYF. This chain joins TRBV6-5 and TRBJ2-3; 8 bases are a match to TRBD1. Germline V gene lookup returns CDR1 MNHEY and CDR2 SVGAGI. The CDR3 consists of 15 residues. V lost 2 bases and J lost 5; bases outside the gene matches: 6.

CDR3 in DNA: TGTGCCAGCAGCAGGTCCGGAAGAATGAACACTGAAGCTTTCTTT. Protein sequence: CASSRSGRMNTEAFF. The rearrangement links TRBV5-6 to TRBJ1-1; D gene uncertain. Germline values: CDR1 SGHDT, CDR2 YYEEEE. The length of the CDR3 is 15 residues. The V gene lost 4 bases and the J gene lost 0 bases, with 13 bases spanning the gap.

The V and J genes are TRBV11-2 and TRBJ2-3, with unresolved D. V lost 4 bases to trimming and J lost 3 bases, with 11 bases between them. Germline V gives CDR1 SGHAT, CDR2 FQNNGV. The CDR3 runs to 14 residues. CDR3 in amino acids: CASSSYDRTDTQYF. CDR3 DNA: TGTGCCAGCAGCTCCTACGACCGTACAGATACGCAGTATTTT.

A note on this clone: One end of the junction varies from germline; a read error may be responsible. This chain links TRBV7-7 with TRBJ1-1; 9 positions agree with TRBD1. The germline CDR1 and CDR2 sequences are SSHAT and FNYEAQ (reference sequence). The CDR3 has 13 amino acids. The CDR3 bases are TGTGCTAGCAGCTTAGACAGGGGGACTGAAGCTTTCTTT. This gives the protein CASSLDRGTEAFF.

V is TRBV6-5 and J is TRBJ2-3; 10 bases are shared with TRBD2. Per the germline V gene, CDR1 is MNHEY and CDR2 is SVGAGI. The CDR3 sequence is 14 residues long. V lost 5 bases to trimming and J lost 8 bases; unmatched junction nucleotides: 7. CDR3 sequence: CASSDSGGALTQYF. The CDR3 DNA reads TGTGCCAGCAGTGACAGCGGGGGGGCACTTACGCAGTATTTT.

The chain couples TRBV10-3 to TRBJ2-7; no firm D call. Germline-derived CDR1 and CDR2 are ENHRY and SYGVKD. This CDR3 spans 14 amino acids. Trimming cost V 2 bases and J 4 bases, with 12 bases left between them. The CDR3 nucleotides are TGTGCCATCAGTGAGACTGTAAGGGAATACGAGCAGTACTTC. Amino acids: CAISETVREYEQYF.

The chain recombines TRBV11-1 with TRBJ2-2; a weak D match, TRBD1 (6 bases). CDR1 is SGHAT, CDR2 FQDESV, per germline (reference sequence). Trimming stripped 5 bases from V and 3 bases from J, with 22 bases between. CDR3 length equals 18 residues. In DNA form, the CDR3 reads TGTGCCAGCAGCCCCCGTCAGGGGATTATTGGGTACACCGGGGAGCTGTTTTTT. Amino acids: CASSPRQGIIGYTGELFF. Filled out from reference TRBV11-1 and TRBJ2-2, the complete variable domain reads EAEVAQSPRYKITEKSQAVAFWCDPISGHATLYWYRQILGQGPELLVQFQDESVVDDSQLPKDRFSAERLKGVDSTLKIQPAELGDSAMYLCASSPRQGIIGYTGELFFGEGSRLTVL.

This chain connects TRBV27 to TRBJ1-3, with D uncertain. This CDR3 region has 13 residues. The V end lost 6 bases, the J end lost 2 bases, and 8 bases lay between the germline ends. Germline-derived CDR1 and CDR2 are MNHEY and SMNVEV (reference sequence). The CDR3 reads CASRQTAGNTIYF. The CDR3 nucleotides are TGTGCCAGCAGACAGACCGCTGGAAACACCATATATTTT.

The rearrangement links TRBV6-5 to TRBJ2-1; D not certain. The CDR3 contains 16 residues. Trimming left V 2 bases short and J 0 bases short, with 11 bases between. CDR1 and CDR2 from the germline V gene are MNHEY and SVGAGI. Written as DNA, the CDR3 is TGTGCCAGCAGTTACGGGGTGGGTAGCTCCTACAATGAGCAGTTCTTC. It yields the protein CASSYGVGSSYNEQFF.

J is TRBJ1-2 and V is TRBV4-3; a possible D gene is TRBD1 (5 bases). Trimming left V 4 bases short and J 8 bases short, with 20 bases between. Germline CDR1 and CDR2: LGHNA and YSLEER. There are 15 residues in the CDR3. The CDR3 reads CASSLNRGPFGGYTF. DNA of the CDR3: TGCGCCAGCAGCCTTAATAGGGGTCCCTTTGGAGGCTACACCTTC.

The chain uses TRBV5-1 and TRBJ1-1; 7 nucleotides align to TRBD1. Germline values: CDR1 SGHRS, CDR2 YFSETQ. J was trimmed by 5 bases and V by 0 bases; bases with no gene match: 7. The CDR3 totals 15 residues. For the CDR3, the DNA is TGCGCCAGCAGCTTGGAGTGGGCAGGGGGGACTGAAGCTTTCTTT. Its translation is CASSLEWAGGTEAFF.

The chain employs TRBV27 and TRBJ1-2; no clear D gene. Per germline, CDR1 MNHEY and CDR2 SMNVEV (reference sequence). V lost 4 bases to trimming and J lost 6 bases, with 3 bases between them. The CDR3 consists of 10 residues. The chain's CDR3 is CASSSHGYTF. The CDR3 DNA is TGTGCCAGCAGTTCCCATGGCTACACCTTC.

This chain joins TRBV19 and TRBJ2-7; 10 bases fit TRBD1. After removal of 5 bases from V and 3 bases from J, the junction contained 7 bases not matched to a gene. The CDR3 contains 15 residues. Germline V gene lookup returns CDR1 LNHDA and CDR2 SQIVND (reference sequence). In nucleotides, the CDR3 is TGTGCCAGTAGTCTACGGACAGGGGGAGGCTACGAGCAGTACTTC. Translating gives CASSLRTGGGYEQYF.

The rearrangement joins TRBV6-5 to TRBJ1-2; 7 bases are a match to TRBD1. CDR1 is MNHEY and CDR2 is SVGAGI in the germline V gene. J was trimmed by 5 bases and V by 2 bases; bases with no gene match: 5. This CDR3 has 14 residues. The chain's CDR3 is CASSYGGQPYGYTF. DNA of the CDR3: TGTGCCAGCAGTTACGGGGGACAGCCATATGGCTACACCTTC.

The V and J genes are TRBV11-3 and TRBJ2-5; either TRBD1 or TRBD2 may fit D (5 bases each). Looked up from germline, CDR1 is SGHNT and CDR2 is YENEEA. The V end was cut by 4 bases, the J end by 0 bases, with 15 bases between. This CDR3 contains 16 residues. The CDR3 bases are TGTGCCAGCAGCTCGGGGTTGGGGGACGACCAAGAGACCCAGTACTTC. Residues: CASSSGLGDDQETQYF.

The chain links TRBV19 to TRBJ2-3; D is unresolved. The V end was cut by 4 bases, the J end by 2 bases, with 7 bases between. The CDR3 runs 13 residues. From germline, CDR1 is LNHDA and CDR2 SQIVND (reference sequence). This chain's CDR3 is CASSSTNTDTQYF. CDR3 DNA sequence: TGTGCCAGTAGTAGCACCAACACAGATACGCAGTATTTT.

The rearrangement joins TRBV6-1 to TRBJ2-3; TRBD2 agrees at 9 bases. CDR1 is MNHNS, CDR2 SASEGT, per germline. The CDR3 is made up of 16 amino acids. Losses at the gene ends were 3 bases for V and 1 base for J; bases not matched to a gene: 5. DNA of the CDR3: TGTGCCAGCAGTGATCAGGCTAGCGGGGGCACAGATACGCAGTATTTT. This translates into CASSDQASGGTDTQYF.

This chain links TRBV5-1 with TRBJ2-7; D is possibly TRBD1 (6 bases). The CDR3 is made up of 14 amino acids. CDR1 and CDR2 (germline): SGHRS, YFSETQ. V lost 2 bases and J 2 bases, leaving 11 bases between the germline ends. CDR3 protein: CASSFTGTTYEQYF. In DNA form, the CDR3 reads TGCGCCAGCAGCTTTACCGGGACAACCTACGAGCAGTACTTC.

V and J are TRBV7-2 and TRBJ1-2, with D unclear. V was clipped by 2 bases and J by 1 base, with 5 bases between them. This CDR3 is built from 13 residues. Germline CDR1 reads SGHTA; CDR2 reads FQGNSA. The CDR3 DNA is TGTGCCAGCAGCTTAATCGGTAACTATGGCTACACCTTC. It codes for CASSLIGNYGYTF.

This clone was detected a few times. The rearrangement joins TRBV27 to TRBJ1-5, with D maybe TRBD1 (5 bases). Trimming took off 5 bases at V and 6 bases at J, with 14 bases between the two ends. Per germline, CDR1 MNHEY and CDR2 SMNVEV (reference sequence). The CDR3 spans 14 residues. The DNA for the CDR3 is TGTGCCAGCAGTGGGCTCGGGGGAATTCAGCCCCAGCATTTT. Protein sequence: CASSGLGGIQPQHF.

The chain has TRBV2 and TRBJ2-7; TRBD2 matches 14 bases. The V segment lost 11 bases and the J segment 6 bases; nucleotides outside the gene matches: 6. Germline-derived CDR1 and CDR2 are SNHLY and FYNNEI. The CDR3 contains 13 residues. The CDR3 loop reads CAARLAGGVEQYF. In DNA form, the CDR3 reads TGTGCCGCCAGACTAGCGGGAGGGGTCGAGCAGTACTTC.

This clone has a single count. The J gene is TRBJ2-3, the V gene TRBV29-1; D gene ambiguous. Per germline, CDR1 SQVTM and CDR2 ANQGSEA. The CDR3 sequence is 16 residues long. V lost 0 bases and J 2 bases, leaving 15 bases between the germline ends. Here the CDR3 reads CSVEDPVYENTDTQYF. The DNA for the CDR3 is TGCAGCGTTGAAGATCCGGTCTACGAGAACACAGATACGCAGTATTTT.

This clone has only one observation. The chain links TRBV2 to TRBJ1-1; D might be TRBD1 (5 bases). The CDR3 totals 13 residues. From germline, CDR1 is SNHLY and CDR2 FYNNEI. With 8 bases removed from V and 0 bases from J, the gap between germline ends came to 10 bases. The CDR3 here is CASVGEMNTEAFF. The CDR3 region has the DNA TGTGCCAGCGTAGGGGAGATGAACACTGAAGCTTTCTTT.

This sequence joins TRBV29-1 and TRBJ1-3; 7 bases align to TRBD1. CDR1 is SQVTM, CDR2 ANQGSEA, per germline. After removal of 4 bases from V and 6 bases from J, the junction contained 6 bases not matched to a gene. CDR3 length equals 13 residues. CDR3 residues: CSVVDREANTIYF. CDR3 nucleotide sequence: TGCAGCGTTGTAGACAGGGAGGCAAACACCATATATTTT.